These 22 T cell receptor beta chains were sequenced from one sample in a study of blood T cell repertoires in COVID-19. The protocol was immunoSEQ multiplex PCR, while the TCRdb copy is restricted to in-frame clones and leaves out a portion. The table has about 42,000 clones, 84% seen once. The sequenced sample consisted of peripheral blood. The receptors were sampled from a human donor in a cohort sampled during active COVID-19.

The genes are TRBV7-8 and TRBJ1-2, with 7 bases aligning to TRBD1. Germline V gene lookup returns CDR1 SGHVS and CDR2 FQNEAQ. The CDR3 runs 12 residues. V was pared by 5 bases and J by 8 bases, with 5 bases of the junction left unmatched. The CDR3 bases are TGTGCCAGCAGCGACCACAGGGGCGGCTACACCTTC. Its translation is CASSDHRGGYTF.

This sequence joins TRBV19 and TRBJ1-1; 7 bases are shared with TRBD1. The CDR3 spans 15 residues. Trimming cost V 6 bases and J 5 bases; bases outside gene matches: 12. Germline assignment: CDR1 LNHDA and CDR2 SQIVND (reference sequence). CDR3: CASRSEQGTGTEAFF. In DNA, the CDR3 is TGTGCCAGTAGGAGCGAACAGGGGACCGGGACTGAAGCTTTCTTT.

There are a few counts of this clone. CDR3 nucleotides: TGTGCCAGCAGTCCACCGGGACTTAGCTCCTACGAGCAGTACGTC. Protein: CASSPPGLSSYEQYV. The chain recombines TRBV2 with TRBJ2-7, with D possibly matching TRBD2 (6 bases). CDR3 length: 15 residues. Trimming took 5 bases from V and 0 from J, leaving 14 bases between them. From germline, CDR1 is SNHLY and CDR2 FYNNEI.

This clone occurred a few times. The rearrangement joins TRBV7-9 to TRBJ1-1; no definite D call. This CDR3 is 16 amino acids long. The V gene's germline CDR1 is SEHNR and CDR2 FQNEAQ (reference sequence). The V and J ends lost 4 bases and 0 bases respectively, with 15 bases between them. CDR3: CASSSLQFTMNTEAFF. DNA for the CDR3: TGTGCCAGCAGCTCGCTACAGTTCACAATGAACACTGAAGCTTTCTTT.

This sequence joins TRBV7-9 and TRBJ1-2, with 7 bases fitting TRBD1. J was trimmed by 10 bases and V by 1 base; bases with no gene match: 9. Germline lookup yields CDR1 SEHNR and CDR2 FQNEAQ (reference sequence). The CDR3 length is 14 residues. The CDR3 coding sequence is TGTGCCAGCAGCTTAGTCCGGGGACAGACCATCTACACCTTC. Its translation is CASSLVRGQTIYTF.

The rearrangement joins TRBV4-1 to TRBJ2-2, with unresolved D. The CDR3 totals 14 residues. The germline V gene has CDR1 MGHRA and CDR2 YSYEKL. V shed 1 base and J shed 8 bases, with 11 bases lying between them. The CDR3 sequence: CASSQVPSSGELFF. The CDR3 DNA sequence: TGCGCCAGCAGCCAAGTTCCTTCGTCGGGGGAGCTGTTTTTT.

The genes are TRBV4-3 and TRBJ2-5; TRBD2 agrees at 12 bases. The V segment lost 6 bases and the J segment 2 bases; nucleotides outside the gene matches: 4. The CDR3 sequence is 15 residues long. Per germline, CDR1 LGHNA and CDR2 YSLEER. The CDR3 loop is CASSEGLAGQETQYF. In DNA, the CDR3 is TGCGCCAGCAGTGAGGGACTAGCGGGTCAAGAGACCCAGTACTTC.

The chain uses TRBV11-2 and TRBJ1-2, with D tentatively TRBD1 (5 bases). There are 16 residues in the CDR3. V lost 3 bases and J 6 bases, leaving 20 bases between the germline ends. Germline CDR1 SGHAT, CDR2 FQNNGV. The CDR3 spells CASSFTETASRDGYTF. The CDR3, as DNA: TGTGCCAGCAGCTTCACGGAGACAGCTTCAAGGGATGGCTACACCTTC.

The CDR3, as DNA: TGTGCCAGCAGGTCCAGAACCTACGAGCAGTACTTC. This codes for CASRSRTYEQYF. The chain carries TRBV2 and TRBJ2-7; no firm D call. Trimming pared 6 bases from V and 2 bases from J, leaving 8 bases between. In germline, CDR1 is SNHLY, CDR2 FYNNEI. The CDR3 runs 12 residues.

This clone was detected only a few times. The CDR3 reads CASTPSGGSPLHF. In DNA, the CDR3 is TGTGCCAGCACCCCTTCGGGAGGCTCACCCCTCCACTTT. This chain links TRBV27 with TRBJ1-6; no reliable D call. Germline-derived CDR1 and CDR2 are MNHEY and SMNVEV (reference sequence). Trimming pared 7 bases from V and 10 bases from J, leaving 14 bases between. This CDR3 has 13 residues.

This rearrangement joins TRBV20-1 to TRBJ1-4, with TRBD1 identical over 8 bases. The CDR3 runs to 17 residues. Germline V CDR1 and CDR2: DFQATT, SNEGSKA (reference sequence). The V segment lost 3 bases and the J segment 0 bases; nucleotides outside the gene matches: 9. As DNA, the CDR3 is TGCAGTGCTAGTTCACAGGGGGGGTTTGCAACTAATGAAAAACTGTTTTTT. Protein: CSASSQGGFATNEKLFF.

The chain uses TRBV6-5 and TRBJ2-2; maybe TRBD1 (5 bases). CDR1 MNHEY and CDR2 SVGAGI come from the germline V gene. V was pared by 0 bases and J by 5 bases, with 10 bases between. This CDR3 has 15 amino acids. The chain's CDR3 is CASSYSPGLTGELFF. Here the CDR3 DNA reads TGTGCCAGCAGTTACTCGCCAGGGCTGACCGGGGAGCTGTTTTTT.

This clone was recorded once. The chain uses TRBV5-1 and TRBJ2-1, with TRBD2 identical over 11 bases. CDR3 size: 16 residues. V trimming: 3 bases; J trimming: 6 bases; junction bases outside the gene matches: 8. Germline V gives CDR1 SGHRS, CDR2 YFSETQ. In DNA, the CDR3 is TGCGCCAGCAGCTCTTATACTAGCGGGGGAGGCAATGAGCAGTTCTTC. Amino acids: CASSSYTSGGGNEQFF. The full variable domain, rest sourced from reference TRBV5-1 and TRBJ2-1, is KAGVTQTPRYLIKTRGQQVTLSCSPISGHRSVSWYQQTPGQGLQFLFEYFSETQRNKGNFPGRFSGRQFSNSRSEMNVSTLELGDSALYLCASSSYTSGGGNEQFFGPGTRLTVL.

This clone was recorded only once. The rearrangement joins TRBV24-1 to TRBJ1-1; tentative D call: TRBD1 (6 bases). CDR1 is KGHDR and CDR2 is SFDVKD in the germline V gene. Trimming left V 9 bases short and J 5 bases short, with 12 bases between. The CDR3 loop spans 12 amino acids. The CDR3 spells CATFERGTEAFF. Written as DNA, the CDR3 is TGTGCCACCTTCGAAAGGGGGACTGAAGCTTTCTTT.

The chain joins TRBV14 to TRBJ2-2; D not certain. This CDR3 comprises 14 residues. Trimming left V 1 base short and J 6 bases short, with 9 bases between. CDR1 SGHDN and CDR2 FVKESK come from the germline V gene. CDR3 bases: TGTGCCAGCAGCCAAGCAGGATCTGCCGGGGAGCTGTTTTTT. As protein: CASSQAGSAGELFF. Full variable domain (rest looked up from reference TRBV14 and TRBJ2-2): EAGVTQFPSHSVIEKGQTVTLRCDPISGHDNLYWYRRVMGKEIKFLLHFVKESKQDESGMPNNRFLAERTGGTYSTLKVQPAELEDSGVYFCASSQAGSAGELFFGEGSRLTVL.

The V and J genes are TRBV5-4 and TRBJ2-7, with a possible D match to TRBD2 (7 bases). The CDR3 loop spans 16 amino acids. Per the germline V gene, CDR1 is SGHNT and CDR2 is YYREEE (reference sequence). V shed 3 bases and J shed 3 bases, with 19 bases lying between them. DNA of the CDR3: TGTGCCAGCAGCTGGGGGGGAGGGGGGCCCCTCTACGAGCAGTACGTC. Protein: CASSWGGGGPLYEQYV.

V usage is TRBV5-4 and J usage is TRBJ2-3; TRBD2 aligns across 9 bases. CDR3 length equals 16 residues. The junction had 8 bases not matched to a gene; V was cut back by 4 bases and J by 2 bases. CDR1 SGHNT and CDR2 YYREEE come from the germline V gene (reference sequence). The CDR3 loop reads CASSRAASGVTDTQYF. The CDR3 DNA sequence: TGTGCCAGCAGCCGGGCGGCTAGCGGGGTCACAGATACGCAGTATTTT.

The rearrangement uses TRBV18 and TRBJ2-7; a weak D match, TRBD1 (6 bases). Germline CDR1 KGHSH, CDR2 LQKENI. CDR3 size: 15 residues. Trimming removed 1 base from V and 0 bases from J, with 10 bases in between. The CDR3 DNA sequence: TGTGCCAGCTCACCACAGGGGGAGAGCTCCTACGAGCAGTACTTC. Amino acid sequence: CASSPQGESSYEQYF.

The chain has TRBV4-3 and TRBJ1-6; 9 bases are shared with TRBD1. This CDR3 is built from 16 residues. Germline values: CDR1 LGHNA, CDR2 YSLEER. Trimming cost V 1 base and J 7 bases; bases outside gene matches: 5. Here the CDR3 reads CASSQATGTGNSPLHF. DNA for the CDR3: TGCGCCAGCAGCCAAGCAACCGGGACAGGGAATTCACCCCTCCACTTT.

The genes are TRBV2 and TRBJ2-7, with D maybe TRBD2 (7 bases). V was pared by 10 bases and J by 2 bases, with 18 bases between. This CDR3 spans 14 amino acids. The germline gives CDR1 SNHLY, CDR2 FYNNEI. CDR3 region: CATQGGALTYEQYV. DNA for the CDR3: TGTGCCACCCAAGGGGGGGCCCTAACCTACGAGCAGTACGTC.

This clone occurred once. V and J are TRBV5-1 and TRBJ2-1; D possibly corresponds to TRBD1 (6 bases). V shed 2 bases and J shed 4 bases, with 13 bases lying between them. The CDR3 spans 15 residues. Germline values: CDR1 SGHRS, CDR2 YFSETQ. The CDR3 bases are TGCGCCAGCAGCTTCGACAGGTCACGATACAATGAGCAGTTCTTC. It encodes CASSFDRSRYNEQFF.

The chain carries TRBV6-6 and TRBJ1-4; D gene unclear. Germline-derived CDR1 and CDR2 are MNHNY and SVGAGI (reference sequence). The CDR3 runs to 14 residues. V was clipped by 2 bases and J by 2 bases, with 6 bases between them. The CDR3 region is CASSYSATNEKLFF. CDR3 sequence (DNA): TGTGCCAGCAGTTACAGCGCTACTAATGAAAAACTGTTTTTT.